The clone carrying this TCR beta chain has a handful of counts. The target antigen is unknown. This entry comes from a study of radiation and T cells in renal cell carcinoma. Turning to the study itself: Nephrectomy followed 15 Gy stereotactic body radiation by 4 weeks. Study outcomes and limitations: In blood, top tumor clones expanded by 2 weeks, shrinking by 4.

CDR3 length: 15 residues. Per germline, CDR1 SGHVS and CDR2 FQNEAQ. V was pared by 7 bases and J by 1 base, with 17 bases between. The time point was: baseline pretreatment blood. Stated treatment: 15 Gy SBRT to primary tumor, nephrectomy 4 weeks later. After SBRT, blood was collected at 2 and 4 weeks, plus baseline. TCRdb keeps only in-frame clones here, not all; method: immunoSEQ multiplex PCR. The sample holds about 91,000 clones, 82% seen once. V is TRBV7-8 and J is TRBJ2-7; tentatively, D is TRBD1 (6 bases). Sample: blood, taken from a patient whose treatment included radiotherapy and nephrectomy. The clonotype originates from a man aged 55 to 70 with renal cell carcinoma. The CDR3 loop reads CASTIFQGPSYEQYF. CDR3 DNA: TGTGCCAGCACCATATTTCAGGGGCCATCCTACGAGCAGTACTTC. Combining the CDR3 with reference TRBV7-8 and TRBJ2-7 gives the whole variable domain GAGVSQSPRYKVAKRGQDVALRCDPISGHVSLFWYQQALGQGPEFLTYFQNEAQLDKSGLPSDRFFAERPEGSVSTLKIQRTQQEDSAVYLCASTIFQGPSYEQYFGPGTRLTVT.